One sample yielded the 17 T cell receptor beta chains listed below, sequenced in a study of blood T cell repertoires in COVID-19. Sequencing used immunoSEQ multiplex PCR; TCRdb keeps in-frame clones, though not all of them. Of 200,000 to 300,000 clones listed, 83% are singletons. Sequences were obtained from PBMCs or T cells enriched from blood (not recorded which). The receptors originated from a woman aged 40 to 55 who had been exposed to COVID-19.

V usage is TRBV11-3 and J usage is TRBJ2-5, with 7 bases identical to TRBD2. Germline assignment: CDR1 SGHNT and CDR2 YENEEA. This CDR3 has 13 residues. V shed 3 bases, J shed 4 bases, and the junction held 2 bases outside the gene matches. CDR3 region: CASSFSGIETQYF. Here the CDR3 DNA reads TGTGCCAGCAGCTTCAGCGGGATAGAGACCCAGTACTTC.

The genes are TRBV5-1 and TRBJ1-1; 9 nucleotides agree with TRBD1. The length of the CDR3 is 15 residues. V was pared by 4 bases and J by 1 base, with 5 bases of the junction left unmatched. Germline CDR1 reads SGHRS; CDR2 reads YFSETQ. CDR3 nucleotides: TGCGCCAGCAGCCTTTGGACAGGGGAGAACACTGAAGCTTTCTTT. It encodes CASSLWTGENTEAFF.

The V gene is TRBV28, the J gene TRBJ2-3; 8 nucleotides match TRBD1. The germline gives CDR1 MDHEN, CDR2 SYDVKM. CDR3 length equals 15 residues. Trimming at V came to 6 bases and at J to 3 bases, leaving 8 bases not matched to a gene. As DNA, the CDR3 is TGTGCCAGCAGCGTCCAGGGGGCTGGTACAGATACGCAGTATTTT. It translates to CASSVQGAGTDTQYF.

The V call is TRBV28, the J call TRBJ1-2, with 7 bases matching TRBD1. CDR1 and CDR2 from the germline V gene are MDHEN and SYDVKM. CDR3 length: 13 residues. V lost 4 bases and J lost 3; bases outside the gene matches: 2. CDR3 DNA sequence: TGTGCCAGCAGTTCCAGGGGGGACTATGGCTACACCTTC. Translated: CASSSRGDYGYTF.

The gene calls are TRBV28 and TRBJ2-1; a possible D gene is TRBD2 (7 bases). CDR1 is MDHEN, CDR2 SYDVKM, per germline. V dropped 6 bases and J dropped 6 bases, with 18 bases sitting between them. The CDR3 is made up of 15 amino acids. In nucleotides, the CDR3 is TGTGCCAGCAGGAGCGAAGGGGGGGGACCCAATGAGCAGTTCTTC. It specifies CASRSEGGGPNEQFF.

This sequence joins TRBV4-2 and TRBJ1-6, with a possible D match to TRBD1 (5 bases). V lost 5 bases, J lost 7 bases, and 18 bases lay in between. The CDR3 contains 16 residues. Germline V gives CDR1 LGHNA, CDR2 YNFKEQ. The chain's CDR3 is CASSDRRQGYNSPLHF. CDR3 DNA: TGTGCCAGCAGCGATAGGCGCCAGGGTTACAATTCACCCCTCCACTTT.

The CDR3 DNA sequence: TGTGCCAGCAGCTCACCGGGACAGCCTAACTATGGCTACACCTTC. Translation gives CASSSPGQPNYGYTF. The V call is TRBV11-2, the J call TRBJ1-2; TRBD1 aligns across 7 bases. The length of the CDR3 is 15 residues. Unmatched junction bases numbered 5, after V lost 4 bases and J lost 0 bases. Germline V CDR1 and CDR2: SGHAT, FQNNGV.

This clone showed up just a few times. This rearrangement joins TRBV12-3 or TRBV12-4 to TRBJ1-1; D call uncertain. V dropped 3 bases and J dropped 11 bases, with 13 bases sitting between them. The CDR3 loop spans 12 amino acids. The CDR3 nucleotides are TGTGCCAGCAGTTTTAACGGTTTCTGGGCTTTCTTT. Protein sequence: CASSFNGFWAFF.

A few counts support this clone. CDR3 region: CASSAQGLEQFF. DNA for the CDR3: TGTGCCAGCAGCGCCCAGGGCCTCGAGCAGTTCTTC. The chain links TRBV9 to TRBJ2-1, with D perhaps matching TRBD1 (5 bases). V shed 3 bases and J shed 10 bases, with 11 bases lying between them. The CDR3 runs 12 residues. Germline CDR1 SGDLS, CDR2 YYNGEE.

This chain connects TRBV6-5 to TRBJ1-2; possibly TRBD1 for D (5 bases). V was pared by 2 bases and J by 3 bases, with 10 bases between. The CDR3 contains 14 residues. Germline V gene data show CDR1 as MNHEY and CDR2 as SVGAGI. The DNA for the CDR3 is TGTGCCAGCAGTTACGACAGTGGGGACTATGGCTACACCTTC. It is translated as CASSYDSGDYGYTF.

This clone was found a few times. The rearrangement joins TRBV7-8 to TRBJ2-1; possible D gene TRBD1, 5 bases. Trimming removed 5 bases from V and 5 bases from J, with 10 bases in between. Germline V CDR1 and CDR2: SGHVS, FQNEAQ. The CDR3 loop spans 13 amino acids. The CDR3 protein is CASSTDRNNEQFF. The CDR3 DNA follows: TGTGCCAGCAGCACAGACAGAAACAATGAGCAGTTCTTC.

The chain is built from TRBV9 and TRBJ2-3; TRBD2 matches 11 bases. After removal of 3 bases from V and 1 base from J, the junction contained 10 bases not matched to a gene. This CDR3 has 18 amino acids. Germline values: CDR1 SGDLS, CDR2 YYNGEE. CDR3 residues: CASSATPLAGDGTDTQYF. For the CDR3, the DNA is TGTGCCAGCAGCGCGACCCCACTAGCGGGGGATGGCACAGATACGCAGTATTTT. Combining the CDR3 with reference TRBV9 and TRBJ2-3 gives the whole variable domain DSGVTQTPKHLITATGQRVTLRCSPRSGDLSVYWYQQSLDQGLQFLIQYYNGEERAKGNILERFSAQQFPDLHSELNLSSLELGDSALYFCASSATPLAGDGTDTQYFGPGTRLTVL.

V usage is TRBV28 and J usage is TRBJ2-3, with D possibly TRBD1 on 6 matching bases. Germline V CDR1 and CDR2: MDHEN, SYDVKM. V lost 6 bases to trimming and J lost 7 bases, with 26 bases between them. This CDR3 has 17 residues. CDR3 sequence: CASRSHHSPWGPNTQYF. The CDR3 DNA reads TGTGCCAGCAGATCTCACCATTCGCCCTGGGGGCCCAATACGCAGTATTTT. The full variable domain, rest sourced from reference TRBV28 and TRBJ2-3, is DVKVTQSSRYLVKRTGEKVFLECVQDMDHENMFWYRQDPGLGLRLIYFSYDVKMKEKGDIPEGYSVSREKKERFSLILESASTNQTSMYLCASRSHHSPWGPNTQYFGPGTRLTVL.

This sequence joins TRBV6-4 and TRBJ2-2; D ambiguous. Trimming cost V 6 bases and J 3 bases, with 5 bases left between them. The CDR3 is 12 amino acids. The germline V gene encodes CDR1 MRHNA and CDR2 SNTAGT. For the CDR3, the DNA is TGTGCCAGCAGGGCTTACACCGGGGAGCTGTTTTTT. It specifies CASRAYTGELFF.

The chain recombines TRBV10-2 with TRBJ1-1; D remains ambiguous. Trimming removed 2 bases from V and 0 bases from J, with 10 bases in between. There are 15 residues in the CDR3. Germline CDR1 reads WSHSY; CDR2 reads SAAADI. The DNA for the CDR3 is TGCGCCAGCAGTGAGCCCAGCAGGATGAACACTGAAGCTTTCTTT. Translated: CASSEPSRMNTEAFF.

The chain recombines TRBV7-9 with TRBJ2-2, with TRBD1 identical over 9 bases. Germline values: CDR1 SEHNR, CDR2 FQNEAQ (reference sequence). Germline trimming cut 8 bases from V and 6 bases from J; bases unmatched to any gene: 10. The CDR3 totals 15 residues. CDR3 DNA sequence: TGTGCCAGCGGAGTAGGGACAGGGTATTCCGGGGAGCTGTTTTTT. Translating it yields CASGVGTGYSGELFF. The variable domain in full, with the rest retrieved from reference TRBV7-9 and TRBJ2-2, is DTGVSQNPRHKITKRGQNVTFRCDPISEHNRLYWYRQTLGQGPEFLTYFQNEAQLEKSRLLSDRFSAERPKGSFSTLEIQRTEQGDSAMYLCASGVGTGYSGELFFGEGSRLTVL.

The V gene is TRBV5-6, the J gene TRBJ1-1; 11 bases fit TRBD1. The CDR3 totals 14 residues. J gave up 5 bases and V 3 bases, and 3 bases lay outside the gene matches. The germline V gene has CDR1 SGHDT and CDR2 YYEEEE. CDR3 region: CASSWDRGATEAFF. The CDR3 region has the DNA TGTGCCAGCAGCTGGGACAGGGGGGCGACTGAAGCTTTCTTT.